This T cell receptor (beta chain) was recorded in a study of CD8 T cells in ankylosing spondylitis. General study results and limits: There was reportedly significant enrichment of clones that were disease-linked in matched ankylosing spondylitis synovial fluid. Earlier studies detected some motif variants in reactive arthritis synovial fluid and blood.

In its sample, this clonotype was seen a few times. The antigen remains unidentified. The junction departs from the called germline gene at one end, perhaps through a read error. This CDR3 comprises 14 residues. CDR1 is MNHEY and CDR2 is SMNVEV in the germline V gene (reference sequence). Researchers built TCR beta libraries using quantitative 5'-RACE with molecular barcodes. TCRdb recomputed calls from the 5' RACE reads with MiXCR, one row per CDR3 protein. Found here are under 250,000 distinct CDR3 sequences, approximately 7.6% of them singletons; the top ten hold more than 4%. The genes are TRBV27 and TRBJ1-5; no reliable D call. The TCR originated in a female donor with ankylosing spondylitis or in good health (not recorded which). The sequenced sample was blood, either unsorted or a sorted T cell fraction (not recorded which). The CDR3 DNA is TGTGCCAGCAGCCCCCTGGACGGGAATCAGTCCCAGCATTTT. It encodes CASSPLDGNQSQHF.